This T cell receptor beta chain comes out of a study of blood T cell repertoires in COVID-19. Study at large: T cells, B-cell-depleted T cells, or PBMCs supplied cDNA or gDNA.

Only in-frame clones appear in the TCRdb table, and some are missing; sequencing was by immunoSEQ multiplex PCR. The sample includes 55,000 or so clones, about 90% of them seen just once. CDR1 and CDR2 from the germline V gene are SGHRS and YFSETQ. After removal of 4 bases from V and 0 bases from J, the junction contained 4 bases not matched to a gene. This CDR3 comprises 16 residues. The rearrangement joins TRBV5-1 to TRBJ2-3; 11 positions match TRBD2. The TCR sequence derives from a man between 60 and 75 years old with active COVID-19. Sequenced: peripheral blood. The CDR3 DNA follows: TGCGCCAGCAGCCAGGGACTAGCGGAAAGCACAGATACGCAGTATTTT. Amino acid sequence: CASSQGLAESTDTQYF.